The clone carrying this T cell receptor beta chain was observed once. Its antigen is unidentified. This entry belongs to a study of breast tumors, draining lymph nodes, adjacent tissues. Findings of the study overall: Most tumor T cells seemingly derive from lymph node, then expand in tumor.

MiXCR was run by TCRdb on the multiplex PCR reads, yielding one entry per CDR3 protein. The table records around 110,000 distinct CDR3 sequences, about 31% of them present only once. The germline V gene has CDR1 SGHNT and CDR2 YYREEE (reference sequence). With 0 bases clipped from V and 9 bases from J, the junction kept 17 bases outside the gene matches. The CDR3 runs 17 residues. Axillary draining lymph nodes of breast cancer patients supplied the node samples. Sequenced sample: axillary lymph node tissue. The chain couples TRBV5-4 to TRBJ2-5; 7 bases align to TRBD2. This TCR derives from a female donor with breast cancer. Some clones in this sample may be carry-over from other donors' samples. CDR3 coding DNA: TGTGCCAGCAGCTTGGGGGGGATAGGTGGTCTTCGGGAGGCCCAGTACTTC. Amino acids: CASSLGGIGGLREAQYF.